This T cell receptor beta chain was identified in a study of CD8+ T cells in alopecia areata. Whole-study findings and limits: Besides other cells, scalp samples also yield sequences of resident alphabeta T cells from normal skin. Researchers reported that TCR sharing among patients proved less clear than in mice, possibly HLA-linked.

Turning to this clone: Its cognate antigen is unknown.

RNA was extracted and reverse transcribed into cDNA as the sequencing template. Assay used: immunoSEQ multiplex PCR; TCRdb lists only in-frame clones, some missing. The table has some 180,000 clones, more than 60% seen once. The CDR3 extends over 14 amino acids. Trimming took 5 bases from V and 4 from J, leaving 14 bases between them. The germline V gene encodes CDR1 SGHTA and CDR2 FQGNSA. The source of this sequence is a human donor with alopecia areata. Specimen: CD4+ T cells sorted from blood, collected at week 0. This rearrangement joins TRBV7-2 to TRBJ1-1, with a weak D call TRBD1 (5 bases). CDR3 sequence: CASSKWQGGTEAFF. DNA of the CDR3: TGTGCCAGCAGCAAATGGCAGGGAGGCACTGAAGCTTTCTTT. Full variable domain (remainder filled in from reference TRBV7-2 and TRBJ1-1): GAGVSQSPSNKVTEKGKDVELRCDPISGHTALYWYRQSLGQGLEFLIYFQGNSAPDKSGLPSDRFSAERTGGSVSTLTIQRTQQEDSAVYLCASSKWQGGTEAFFGQGTRLTVV.